One sample yielded the 31 T cell receptor beta chains listed below, sequenced in a study of CD8 T cells in Susac syndrome. Random hexamers were used to reverse transcribe an amount of roughly 0.5 to 1 ug RNA. TCRdb itself ran the immunoSEQ multiplex PCR reads through MiXCR, one entry per CDR3 protein. The sample holds about 430,000 distinct CDR3 sequences; around 85% are singletons and the top ten take about 0.12%. Sequenced sample: CD8+ T cells from PBMCs. The receptors originated from a human donor with multiple sclerosis.

V and J are TRBV12-3 or TRBV12-4 and TRBJ1-1, with no clear D. Trimming cost V 4 bases and J 3 bases, with 12 bases left between them. This CDR3 region has 14 residues. CDR3 residues: CASSSARRDTEAFF. CDR3 bases: TGTGCCAGCAGTTCGGCCAGGCGGGACACTGAAGCTTTCTTT.

This chain connects TRBV5-4 to TRBJ2-1, with D perhaps given as TRBD1 or TRBD2 (5 bases each). The V gene's germline CDR1 is SGHNT and CDR2 YYREEE (reference sequence). Deletions cut 4 bases from V and 1 base from J, with 12 bases between. This CDR3 has 15 amino acids. CDR3: CASSNGAVSYNEQFF. The CDR3 region has the DNA TGTGCCAGCAGCAACGGGGCAGTATCCTACAATGAGCAGTTCTTC.

The J gene is TRBJ1-4, the V gene TRBV9, with TRBD1 matching 7 bases. Trimming cost V 3 bases and J 0 bases; bases outside gene matches: 5. The CDR3 extends over 16 amino acids. Germline CDR1 reads SGDLS; CDR2 reads YYNGEE. CDR3 bases: TGTGCCAGCAGCGATGGTACAGGGGCAACTAATGAAAAACTGTTTTTT. It codes for CASSDGTGATNEKLFF.

The chain uses TRBV12-3 or TRBV12-4 and TRBJ2-3; D not certain. V shed 5 bases and J shed 4 bases, with 7 bases lying between them. The CDR3 is 12 residues long. The DNA of the CDR3 is TGTGCCAGCAGTCGCCCCCCAGATACGCAGTATTTT. This codes for CASSRPPDTQYF.

This chain joins TRBV7-9 and TRBJ2-3; 8 positions match TRBD2. V dropped 3 bases and J dropped 7; count of bases not matched to a gene: 6. Germline V lookup: CDR1 SEHNR, CDR2 FQNEAQ (reference sequence). This CDR3 spans 14 amino acids. The CDR3 loop reads CASSFQRERNTQYF. The CDR3 DNA is TGTGCCAGCAGCTTCCAGCGGGAGCGGAATACGCAGTATTTT.

This clonotype has only one observation. CDR3 sequence (DNA): TGTGCCAGCAGCTTGGGGACAGATCTTAATGAAAAACTGTTTTTT. It translates to CASSLGTDLNEKLFF. This chain links TRBV7-9 with TRBJ1-4; 7 nucleotides align to TRBD1. Trimming cost V 3 bases and J 4 bases; bases outside gene matches: 5. This CDR3 is built from 15 residues. Germline V gene lookup returns CDR1 SEHNR and CDR2 FQNEAQ (reference sequence).

V and J are TRBV25-1 and TRBJ2-7; 7 positions match TRBD1. The CDR3 sequence is 14 residues long. Unmatched junction bases numbered 6, after V lost 4 bases and J lost 3 bases. Germline V CDR1 and CDR2: MGHDK, SYGVNS. The CDR3 loop reads CASSAYRDSYEQYF. CDR3 in DNA: TGTGCCAGCAGTGCGTACCGGGACAGCTACGAGCAGTACTTC.

This clonotype was observed a handful of times. The CDR3 DNA follows: TGTGCCAGCAGCTTGGCGGGGACCGGTCAGCCCCAGCATTTT. Translating it yields CASSLAGTGQPQHF. This sequence joins TRBV5-6 and TRBJ1-5, with a tentative D call TRBD1 (5 bases). Deletions cut 0 bases from V and 6 bases from J, with 10 bases between. This CDR3 comprises 14 residues. Germline assignment: CDR1 SGHDT and CDR2 YYEEEE.

The genes are TRBV27 and TRBJ1-1; weak D call: TRBD1 (5 bases). Trimming stripped 2 bases from V and 2 bases from J, with 9 bases between. Germline assignment: CDR1 MNHEY and CDR2 SMNVEV (reference sequence). The CDR3 is 14 amino acids. CDR3 sequence reads: CASSLGATNTEAFF. The CDR3 nucleotides are TGTGCCAGCAGTTTAGGGGCAACCAACACTGAAGCTTTCTTT.

V usage is TRBV29-1 and J usage is TRBJ2-7, with a tentative D call TRBD2 (6 bases). Germline V lookup: CDR1 SQVTM, CDR2 ANQGSEA. Trimming took 0 bases from V and 0 from J, leaving 12 bases between them. The CDR3 covers 15 residues. Here the CDR3 DNA reads TGCAGCGTTGAAGATCCGGAGGGTTCCTCCTACGAGCAGTACTTC. Its translation: CSVEDPEGSSYEQYF.

The CDR3 sequence: CASSQFRDNSYEQYF. The CDR3 DNA reads as TGCGCCAGCAGCCAATTCCGGGACAACTCCTACGAGCAGTACTTC. The chain links TRBV4-1 to TRBJ2-7, with D perhaps matching TRBD1 (6 bases). Germline assignment: CDR1 MGHRA and CDR2 YSYEKL. The CDR3 runs to 15 residues. Trimming shortened V by 2 bases and J by 0 bases, and 11 bases separated the two germline ends.

This chain uses TRBV19 with TRBJ2-5; 13 bases match TRBD2. The germline V gene has CDR1 LNHDA and CDR2 SQIVND (reference sequence). V lost 3 bases, J lost 6 bases, and 1 base stayed unmatched. The CDR3 is made up of 14 amino acids. The CDR3 DNA sequence: TGTGCCAGTAGTATGACTAGCGGGGGGCAGACCCAGTACTTC. Its protein product is CASSMTSGGQTQYF.

This chain links TRBV14 with TRBJ1-6; D gene unclear. With 0 bases removed from V and 4 bases from J, the gap between germline ends came to 7 bases. The CDR3 covers 15 residues. CDR1 and CDR2 (germline): SGHDN, FVKESK. In DNA form, the CDR3 reads TGTGCCAGCAGCCAAGAACGCCTGTATAATTCACCCCTCCACTTT. It codes for CASSQERLYNSPLHF.

The chain combines TRBV6-1 with TRBJ1-1; D is perhaps TRBD1 (5 bases). Germline V CDR1 and CDR2: MNHNS, SASEGT. Trimming removed 2 bases at V and 4 bases at J, with 11 bases between. There are 14 residues in the CDR3. In DNA, the CDR3 is TGTGCCAGCAGTGAATTCCCGGGGCTCACTGAAGCTTTCTTT. Translating gives CASSEFPGLTEAFF.

The chain is built from TRBV19 and TRBJ2-7, with a possible D match to TRBD1 (6 bases). Germline assignment: CDR1 LNHDA and CDR2 SQIVND (reference sequence). The CDR3 has 14 amino acids. V was pared by 3 bases and J by 5 bases, with 14 bases between. Here the CDR3 reads CASSITRGFDEQYF. The CDR3 region has the DNA TGTGCCAGTAGTATCACCAGGGGATTCGACGAGCAGTACTTC.

Note on this clonotype: At one end the junction does not follow the germline gene, possibly because of a read error. The chain is built from TRBV7-9 and TRBJ2-6; tentatively, D is TRBD1 or TRBD2 (5 bases each). CDR1 is SEHNR and CDR2 is FQNEAQ in the germline V gene (reference sequence). The CDR3 is 17 amino acids. The CDR3 DNA follows: TGTCCCAGCAGTTCTACCGGGACGGTCTCTGGGGCCAACGTCCTGACTTTC. It yields the protein CPSSSTGTVSGANVLTF. The whole variable domain, remainder taken from reference TRBV7-9 and TRBJ2-6, is DTGVSQNPRHKITKRGQNVTFRCDPISEHNRLYWYRQTLGQGPEFLTYFQNEAQLEKSRLLSDRFSAERPKGSFSTLEIQRTEQGDSAMYLCPSSSTGTVSGANVLTFGAGSRLTVL.

This chain uses TRBV6-2 or TRBV6-3 with TRBJ2-2, with a tentative D call TRBD1 (6 bases). V lost 2 bases and J 6 bases, leaving 16 bases between the germline ends. The CDR3 is 16 residues long. CDR1 is MNHEY, CDR2 SVGEGT, per germline. The DNA of the CDR3 is TGTGCCAGCAGTTACCTACCCCTACAGGGACCCGGGGAGCTGTTTTTT. As protein: CASSYLPLQGPGELFF.

The chain combines TRBV6-1 with TRBJ1-5; D is uncertain. With 8 bases removed from V and 0 bases from J, the gap between germline ends came to 11 bases. Germline V gene lookup returns CDR1 MNHNS and CDR2 SASEGT. The CDR3 loop spans 14 amino acids. The CDR3 DNA follows: TGTGCCAGCCCTACAGCATATAGCAATCAGCCCCAGCATTTT. It is translated as CASPTAYSNQPQHF.

The chain combines TRBV29-1 with TRBJ2-7; D is unresolved. V was cut by 5 bases and J by 0 bases, with 11 bases left in between. CDR3 length equals 13 residues. Germline V lookup: CDR1 SQVTM, CDR2 ANQGSEA. This CDR3 reads CSVSPTDSYEQYF. CDR3 in DNA: TGCAGCGTTTCACCCACAGACTCCTACGAGCAGTACTTC.

The chain recombines TRBV27 with TRBJ1-6; the D gene is possibly TRBD1 (5 bases). V was cut by 7 bases and J by 7 bases, with 20 bases left in between. The germline V gene has CDR1 MNHEY and CDR2 SMNVEV (reference sequence). The CDR3 totals 16 residues. As DNA, the CDR3 is TGTGCCAGCAAACCGGGCCCGGCGGGGACGAATTCACCCCTCCACTTT. Its protein product is CASKPGPAGTNSPLHF.

In DNA, the CDR3 is TGTGCCAGCAGCGTAGATACAGGGGTAACCGGGGAGCTGTTTTTT. The encoded protein is CASSVDTGVTGELFF. The chain is built from TRBV9 and TRBJ2-2, with TRBD1 matching 7 bases. V was clipped by 0 bases and J by 5 bases; unmatched bases: 4. In germline, CDR1 is SGDLS, CDR2 YYNGEE. The CDR3 runs to 15 residues.

The chain joins TRBV7-6 to TRBJ2-1; 10 bases are shared with TRBD2. The CDR3 length is 16 residues. J lost 2 bases, V lost 6 bases, and 7 bases had no gene match. Germline V gene lookup returns CDR1 SGHVS and CDR2 FNYEAQ. The CDR3 sequence is CASSFDSGRPYNEQFF. CDR3 sequence (DNA): TGTGCCAGCAGTTTTGATAGCGGGAGGCCCTACAATGAGCAGTTCTTC.

In this sample, this clonotype turned up a few times. The chain employs TRBV27 and TRBJ2-2; D possibly uses TRBD1 or TRBD2 (6 bases each). CDR1 and CDR2 from the germline V gene are MNHEY and SMNVEV (reference sequence). V lost 2 bases and J lost 7, with 11 bases in between. The CDR3 extends over 14 amino acids. This CDR3 reads CASSLAGGSGELFF. CDR3 coding DNA: TGTGCCAGCAGTTTAGCCGGGGGCAGCGGGGAGCTGTTTTTT.

This chain joins TRBV10-3 and TRBJ2-7; D may be TRBD2 (5 bases). The CDR3 spans 14 residues. Germline CDR1 reads ENHRY; CDR2 reads SYGVKD. V shed 2 bases and J shed 5 bases, with 13 bases lying between them. CDR3 in amino acids: CAISEVGVTNEQYF. The CDR3 DNA reads TGTGCCATCAGTGAGGTGGGAGTAACCAACGAGCAGTACTTC.

This chain joins TRBV3-1 and TRBJ1-1; weak D call: TRBD1 (6 bases). Trimming removed 1 base at V and 0 bases at J, with 9 bases between. This CDR3 spans 15 amino acids. Germline V gives CDR1 LGHDT, CDR2 YNNKEL (reference sequence). The CDR3 DNA sequence: TGTGCCAGCAGCCAAGCGGGGGGGCTGAACACTGAAGCTTTCTTT. Protein: CASSQAGGLNTEAFF. The entire variable domain, with the rest obtained from reference TRBV3-1 and TRBJ1-1, is as follows: DTAVSQTPKYLVTQMGNDKSIKCEQNLGHDTMYWYKQDSKKFLKIMFSYNNKELIINETVPNRFSPKSPDKAHLNLHINSLELGDSAVYFCASSQAGGLNTEAFFGQGTRLTVV.

Concerning this clonotype: The junction shows a germline mismatch at one end, possibly a read error. V and J are TRBV12-3 or TRBV12-4 and TRBJ2-7, with 10 nucleotides matching TRBD1. The length of the CDR3 is 14 residues. DNA of the CDR3: TGTGCCAGCAGTTTAGCCAAAACGGGGGGACAGGGGAGGTTC. Translated, it gives CASSLAKTGGQGRF.

The chain couples TRBV6-1 to TRBJ1-1; no firm D call. The CDR3 totals 15 residues. Trimming pared 1 base from V and 5 bases from J, leaving 14 bases between. Germline V CDR1 and CDR2: MNHNS, SASEGT. CDR3 protein: CASSEESTLMTEAFF. DNA for the CDR3: TGTGCCAGCAGTGAAGAATCTACTCTCATGACTGAAGCTTTCTTT.

The V and J genes are TRBV5-6 and TRBJ2-1; no firm D call. Germline lookup yields CDR1 SGHDT and CDR2 YYEEEE. The CDR3 spans 15 residues. Trimming pared 4 bases from V and 0 bases from J, leaving 11 bases between. The CDR3 DNA sequence: TGTGCCAGCAGCCCCCGACGCAGCTCCTACAATGAGCAGTTCTTC. Protein: CASSPRRSSYNEQFF.

This clonotype showed up just a few times. This chain links TRBV28 with TRBJ2-3, with D possibly TRBD1 on 6 matching bases. CDR3 size: 13 residues. Germline V gene sequence: CDR1 MDHEN, CDR2 SYDVKM. V lost 10 bases and J lost 6, with 17 bases in between. The DNA of the CDR3 is TGTGCCACCACCGGGACACTAGGGGATACGCAGTATTTT. Translating it yields CATTGTLGDTQYF.

This clonotype has a handful of counts. This sequence joins TRBV5-4 and TRBJ1-1, with TRBD1 matching 9 bases. The germline CDR1 and CDR2 sequences are SGHNT and YYREEE (reference sequence). This CDR3 spans 14 amino acids. V lost 4 bases, J lost 2 bases, and 3 bases stayed unmatched. In DNA, the CDR3 is TGTGCCAGCAGCGCGGACAGGGGCAACACTGAAGCTTTCTTT. Translated, it gives CASSADRGNTEAFF.

The chain is built from TRBV30 and TRBJ2-1; D call uncertain. V was cut by 3 bases and J by 7 bases, with 10 bases left in between. From germline, CDR1 is GTSNPN and CDR2 SVGIG (reference sequence). The CDR3 has 12 amino acids. CDR3 residues: CAWRVQRNEQFF. The CDR3 nucleotides are TGTGCCTGGAGGGTGCAGAGGAATGAGCAGTTCTTC.